This TCR beta chain was identified in a study of human T cells and chemical hapten exposure. About the research overall: Donors were sensitized with 2% DPC on the upper inner arm. Patients were given diphenylcyclopropenone on the scalp weekly across the approximately 25-week study. Variation in per-sample TCR yields came mainly from small pooled library volume differences. The study's findings and limits: The number of TCRs over 1 in 1000 frequency stayed unchanged after DPC.

Each CDR3 protein is one row after TCRdb ran MiXCR on the RACE reads. The repertoire holds tens of thousands of distinct CDR3 sequences, with 9.5% to 15% as singletons. CDR3 length: 14 residues. The V gene's germline CDR1 is SGHRS and CDR2 YFSETQ. Trimming cost V 3 bases and J 7 bases; bases outside gene matches: 10. About this clonotype itself: What it recognizes is unknown.

Time point of the sample: patch test 3, about 24 weeks after DPC sensitization. Specified treatment: therapeutic diphenylcyclopropenone sensitization with weekly scalp DPC. Whole blood that had not been fractionated was the source of extracted total RNA. This sequence joins TRBV5-1 and TRBJ2-7; TRBD1 aligns across 7 bases. The sample here was whole blood, taken in connection with sensitization to the hapten diphenylcyclopropenone (DPC). The TCR sequence derives from a woman between 35 and 50 years old with alopecia areata. Some clones in this sample may be carry-over from other donors' samples. The CDR3 nucleotides read TGCGCCAGCAGCTCCGGGACAGCCCTTTTGGAGCAGTACTTC. Residues: CASSSGTALLEQYF.